This is a list of T cell receptor beta chains from one sample in a study of control samples from healthy donors and cancer patients. Clones were sequenced by immunoSEQ multiplex PCR, and TCRdb holds only the in-frame ones, with some missing. The data show 150,000 to 180,000 clones, roughly 93% seen once. The sequenced material came from blood. The receptors come from a middle-aged man in good health. CDR3s include the opening cysteine and the closing phenylalanine or tryptophan. The order of the fields is J gene, D gene, clone size, V gene, CDR3 DNA, CDR3 protein. A D gene is named only where the DNA matches it firmly. A clone size is listed for some rows: how often the clone was seen (once, few, many), or a class if it is expanded.

>TRBJ2-3|TRBD2|.|TRBV3-1/TRBV3-2
TGTGCCAGCAGCCAAGATCTAGGGGCTAGCGGGAGGACAAATACGCAGTATTTT
CASSQDLGASGRTNTQYF
>TRBJ2-1|.|.|TRBV30
TGTGCCTGGAGTGGAGACTTGAGCTCCTACAATGAGCAGTTCTTC
CAWSGDLSSYNEQFF
>TRBJ2-2|TRBD1|.|TRBV7-9
TGTGCCAGCAGGGGCGGACAGGGAGGAGAGAACACCGGGGAGCTGTTTTTT
CASRGGQGGENTGELFF
>TRBJ1-4|.|.|TRBV5-1
TGCGCCAGCAGCTTGTGGACGGGACCTAATGAAAAACTGTTTTTT
CASSLWTGPNEKLFF
>TRBJ2-1|.|.|TRBV6-1
TGTGCCAGCAGTGATCCGGGGAGGCCCAATGAGCAGTTCTTC
CASSDPGRPNEQFF
>TRBJ1-5|TRBD1|.|TRBV3-1/TRBV3-2
TGTGCCAGCAGCCAAGGAGGGACAGGGAATCAGCCCCAGCATTTT
CASSQGGTGNQPQHF
>TRBJ1-5|.|few|TRBV18
TGTGCCAGCTCACCAGGGGTCCCAGTTGGTCAGCCCCAGCATTTT
CASSPGVPVGQPQHF
>TRBJ2-1|.|.|TRBV9
TGTGCCAGCAGCGTAGAATTAGCGGCCACCTTAGACAATGAGCAGTTCTTC
CASSVELAATLDNEQFF
>TRBJ2-1|.|.|TRBV7-9
TGTGCCAGCAGCTTAGCGGTCCGGGAGCAGTTCTTC
CASSLAVREQFF
>TRBJ2-5|TRBD1|.|TRBV5-1
TGCGCCAGCAGCTTGGCCCAGGGGGTCGAGACCCAGTACTTC
CASSLAQGVETQYF
>TRBJ1-5|.|.|TRBV9
TGTGCCAGCAGCGTAGAAGGGAGATCCAATCAGCCCCAGCATTTT
CASSVEGRSNQPQHF
>TRBJ1-5|TRBD1|.|TRBV4-1
TGCGCCAGCAGCCAAGATCGGGGTAACAGGGGTAGCAATCAGCCCCAGCATTTT
CASSQDRGNRGSNQPQHF
>TRBJ1-1|TRBD1|.|TRBV18
TGTGCCAGCTCACAGCTGACAGGGGGGGATGAAGCTTTCTTT
CASSQLTGGDEAFF
>TRBJ2-7|.|.|TRBV11-2
TGTGCCAGCAGCTTAGTGGGGGGTCCTCTCTACGAGCAGTACTTC
CASSLVGGPLYEQYF
>TRBJ2-7|.|.|TRBV2
TGTGCCAGCAGTCCCGGGGGCCCATACGAGCAGTACTTC
CASSPGGPYEQYF
>TRBJ1-3|.|.|TRBV19
TGTGCCAGTAGCTCGGACAGAAGAAACACCATATATTTT
CASSSDRRNTIYF
>TRBJ2-7|.|.|TRBV19
TGTGCCAGTAGGCTATCCCGGGGAAACTACGAGCAGTACTTC
CASRLSRGNYEQYF
>TRBJ2-7|TRBD2|.|TRBV10-3
TGTGCCATCAGGGAAAATAGCGGGAGGTCTGCCTACGAGCAGTACTTC
CAIRENSGRSAYEQYF
>TRBJ1-2|.|.|TRBV30
TGTGCCTGGACCTGGGGACGGGACTATGGCTACACCTTC
CAWTWGRDYGYTF
>TRBJ2-5|TRBD2|.|TRBV4-1
TGCGCCAGCAGCCAAGTACTAGCGGGAGGGCGGTACCAAGAGACCCAGTACTTC
CASSQVLAGGRYQETQYF
>TRBJ2-4|.|.|TRBV24-1
TGTGCCACCAGTGACCCCAAAGCCAAAAACATTCAGTACTTC
CATSDPKAKNIQYF
>TRBJ1-1|.|.|TRBV7-3
TGTGCCAGCAGCATAGAGATGAACACTGAAGCTTTCTTT
CASSIEMNTEAFF
>TRBJ1-1|.|.|TRBV5-1
TGCGCCAGCAGCTTGGGTGGGGCCGACACTGAAGCTTTCTTT
CASSLGGADTEAFF
>TRBJ2-2|TRBD2|.|TRBV14
TGTGCCAGCAGCCAAGTCGGGGGGACCGGGGAGCTGTTTTTT
CASSQVGGTGELFF
>TRBJ1-1|.|once|TRBV5-1
TGCGCCAGCTTGGGGGAATACGGTACTGAAGCTTTCTTT
CASLGEYGTEAFF
>TRBJ2-3|TRBD1|.|TRBV25-1
TGTGCCACCAACAGGGGTCGCACAGATACGCAGTATTTT
CATNRGRTDTQYF
>TRBJ2-2|TRBD1|.|TRBV24-1
TGTGCCACCAGTGATCCGGGACAGGGGGTCGGGGAGCTGTTTTTT
CATSDPGQGVGELFF
>TRBJ1-4|.|.|TRBV5-1
TGCGCCAGCAGCTTGTCGGGGAGCGAAAAACTGTTTTTT
CASSLSGSEKLFF
>TRBJ2-1|.|once|TRBV5-6
TGTGCCAGCAGCTTGGAATTGGTAGCGGCCTCCTACAATGAGCAGTTCTTC
CASSLELVAASYNEQFF
>TRBJ2-1|TRBD2|.|TRBV5-1
TGCGCCAGCAGCCACGGACTAGCGGCCGATGAGCAGTTCTTC
CASSHGLAADEQFF
>TRBJ2-1|TRBD1|.|TRBV6-5
TGTGCCAGCACCTGGACAGGGGCGCGAAATGAGCAGTTCTTC
CASTWTGARNEQFF
>TRBJ1-5|TRBD1|.|TRBV5-5
TGTGCCAGCAGCTGGGGACAGGGCAATCCTAGGGCCCAGCATTTT
CASSWGQGNPRAQHF
>TRBJ2-2|.|.|TRBV7-2
TGTGCCAGCAGCTTAAGGCATACCGGGGAGCTGTTTTTT
CASSLRHTGELFF
>TRBJ2-2|.|.|TRBV2
TGTGCCAGCAGGGGGCAAGTGTTGACCGGGGAGCTGTTTTTT
CASRGQVLTGELFF
>TRBJ2-1|.|.|TRBV15
TGTGCCACCAGCAGAGATCGGAACGGAGAGCAGTTCTTC
CATSRDRNGEQFF
>TRBJ2-5|TRBD2|.|TRBV29-1
TGCAGCGCTGAACTAGCGCCTGGGGGGGAGACCCAGTACTTC
CSAELAPGGETQYF
>TRBJ2-3|.|.|TRBV28
TGTGCCAGCAGCCTTAGCACAGATACGCAGTATTTT
CASSLSTDTQYF
>TRBJ2-7|TRBD1|.|TRBV10-3
TGTGCCATCAGGAAGGACAGGACGAGGCCCGAGCAGTACTTC
CAIRKDRTRPEQYF
>TRBJ2-7|.|.|TRBV28
TGTGCCAGCAGTTCCCGACAGCCTCCCCGCTACGAGCAGTACTTC
CASSSRQPPRYEQYF
>TRBJ1-2|.|.|TRBV10-2
TGCGCCAGCATCCCGGGACCGTTAAACTATGGCTACACCTTC
CASIPGPLNYGYTF
>TRBJ2-5|.|.|TRBV28
TGTGCCAGCAGTTCCCTGGCGGGGGCGGGAGAGACCCAGTACTTC
CASSSLAGAGETQYF
>TRBJ2-7|TRBD1|.|TRBV11-2
TGTGCCAGCAGCTTGATGGGACAGGGCTACAGCAACGAGCAGTACTTC
CASSLMGQGYSNEQYF
>TRBJ2-5|.|few|TRBV5-1
TGCGCCAGCAGCTTGGTCGGGGGAGAGGTTCAAGAGACCCAGTACTTC
CASSLVGGEVQETQYF
>TRBJ1-3|.|.|TRBV19
TGTGCCAGTAGTAGCCAGGGAAGATCTGGAAACACCATATATTTT
CASSSQGRSGNTIYF
>TRBJ2-2|TRBD1|.|TRBV28
TGTGCCAGCACTGACAGGGTTGGGGACACCGGGGAGCTGTTTTTT
CASTDRVGDTGELFF
>TRBJ2-7|TRBD1|.|TRBV7-7
TGTGCTAGCAGCTCGGCCCCAGGGGGCTGGGACGAGCAGTACTTC
CASSSAPGGWDEQYF
>TRBJ1-6|.|.|TRBV24-1
TGTGCCACCAGTCTACAGGGAGATTCACCCCTCCACTTT
CATSLQGDSPLHF
>TRBJ1-1|.|.|TRBV4-1
TGCGCCAGCAGCCAAGTGGAAGGCGCCTCTCGGGCTTTCTTT
CASSQVEGASRAFF
>TRBJ1-1|.|.|TRBV7-9
TGTGCCAGCAGCTTAGAACCCCCCCTGAGAGAAGCTTTCTTT
CASSLEPPLREAFF
>TRBJ2-3|TRBD1|.|TRBV3-1/TRBV3-2
TGTGCCAGCAGCCATATACAGGGGGCATCAGATACGCAGTATTTT
CASSHIQGASDTQYF